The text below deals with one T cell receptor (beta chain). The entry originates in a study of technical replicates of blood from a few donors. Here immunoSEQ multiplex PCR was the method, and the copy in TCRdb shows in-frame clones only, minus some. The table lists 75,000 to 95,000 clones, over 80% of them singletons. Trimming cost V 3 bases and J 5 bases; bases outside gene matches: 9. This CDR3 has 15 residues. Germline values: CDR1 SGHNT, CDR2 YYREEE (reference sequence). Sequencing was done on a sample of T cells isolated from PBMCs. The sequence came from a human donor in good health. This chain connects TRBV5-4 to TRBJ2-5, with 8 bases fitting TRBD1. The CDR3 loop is CASSSGQGSAETQYF. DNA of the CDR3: TGTGCCAGCAGCTCCGGACAGGGCAGTGCGGAGACCCAGTACTTC.